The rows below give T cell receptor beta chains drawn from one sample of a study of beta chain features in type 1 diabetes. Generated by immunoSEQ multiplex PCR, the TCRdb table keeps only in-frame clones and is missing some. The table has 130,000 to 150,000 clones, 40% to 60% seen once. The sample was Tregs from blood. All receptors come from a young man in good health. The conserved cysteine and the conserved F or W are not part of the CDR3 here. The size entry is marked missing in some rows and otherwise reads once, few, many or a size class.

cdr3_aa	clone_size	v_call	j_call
ASSLWRNYGYT	.	TRBV23-1	TRBJ1-2
ASGTGGTDTQY	.	TRBV5-1	TRBJ2-3
ASTGGREFTDTQY	.	TRBV28	TRBJ2-3
ASTPRGGSTEAF	.	TRBV5-4	TRBJ1-1
ASSLQGEQY	.	TRBV11-2	TRBJ2-7
ASSRWGRDRGSDTQY	.	TRBV28	TRBJ2-3
ASSLGQQETQY	.	TRBV7-2	TRBJ2-5
ASSSPSWGEQF	few	TRBV27	TRBJ2-1
ASSFMSGELF	.	TRBV27	TRBJ2-2
ASSEQGLVNQPQH	.	TRBV2	TRBJ1-5
ASSLRDRGETEAF	.	TRBV28	TRBJ1-1
ASSLGDREGTEAF	.	TRBV5-1	TRBJ1-1
AISEPGLAGGEQF	.	TRBV10-3	TRBJ2-1
ASSETPSGIGGELF	.	TRBV6-1	TRBJ2-2
ASSPRANEKLF	.	TRBV4-3	TRBJ1-4
ASSGRQGPGNTIY	.	TRBV6-1	TRBJ1-3
ASTMSGTNNQPQH	.	TRBV6-1	TRBJ1-5
SANTAGPQH	.	TRBV20-1	TRBJ1-5
ASSKGSGLAGGMDEQF	.	TRBV7-2	TRBJ2-1
ASSQEGPKSTDTQY	.	TRBV4-3	TRBJ2-3
ASSPGRNYGYT	.	TRBV18	TRBJ1-2
ASSRQGGGGELF	.	TRBV6-5	TRBJ2-2
ASSVGTSGDNEQF	.	TRBV9	TRBJ2-1
SVGGVNQPQH	.	TRBV29-1	TRBJ1-5
AIRWSPDSEYEQY	.	TRBV10-3	TRBJ2-7
ASSTGQFYGYT	.	TRBV5-4	TRBJ1-2
ASSSKLAPSTDTQY	.	TRBV5-4	TRBJ2-3
AISGGEVYGYT	few	TRBV10-3	TRBJ1-2
AISRTGTSYEQY	.	TRBV10-3	.
ASSQDKRAGTDTQY	few	TRBV4-2	TRBJ2-3
AGRQVATDTQY	.	TRBV28	TRBJ2-3
ACSGTGSYEQY	.	TRBV30	TRBJ2-7
ASSPETGRGNQPQH	once	TRBV28	TRBJ1-5
ASSLRRGGFEQY	.	TRBV27	TRBJ2-7
AISESAGHGSNQPQH	.	TRBV10-3	TRBJ1-5
ASSLLYRSRGTDTQY	.	TRBV7-2	TRBJ2-3
ASTRGTEAF	few	TRBV7-2	TRBJ1-1
ASSSGQNYGYT	once	TRBV11-2	TRBJ1-2
ASSPQGIINQPQH	.	TRBV18	TRBJ1-5
ASSLSGVTDYGYT	.	TRBV19	TRBJ1-2
ASSPLGLVADTQY	few	TRBV11-2	TRBJ2-3